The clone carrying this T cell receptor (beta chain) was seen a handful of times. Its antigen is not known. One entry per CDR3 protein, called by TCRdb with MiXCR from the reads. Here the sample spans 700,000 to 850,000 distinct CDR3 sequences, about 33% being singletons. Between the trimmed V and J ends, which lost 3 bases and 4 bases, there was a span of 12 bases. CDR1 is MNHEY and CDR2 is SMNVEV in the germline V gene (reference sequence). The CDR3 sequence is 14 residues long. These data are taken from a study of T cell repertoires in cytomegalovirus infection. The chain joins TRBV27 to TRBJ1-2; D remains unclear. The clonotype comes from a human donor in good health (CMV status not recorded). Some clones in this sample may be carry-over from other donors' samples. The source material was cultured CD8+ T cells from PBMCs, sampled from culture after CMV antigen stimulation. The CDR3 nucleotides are TGTGCCAGCAGTTTGTCTCCCTTCACCTATGGCTACACCTTC. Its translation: CASSLSPFTYGYTF.